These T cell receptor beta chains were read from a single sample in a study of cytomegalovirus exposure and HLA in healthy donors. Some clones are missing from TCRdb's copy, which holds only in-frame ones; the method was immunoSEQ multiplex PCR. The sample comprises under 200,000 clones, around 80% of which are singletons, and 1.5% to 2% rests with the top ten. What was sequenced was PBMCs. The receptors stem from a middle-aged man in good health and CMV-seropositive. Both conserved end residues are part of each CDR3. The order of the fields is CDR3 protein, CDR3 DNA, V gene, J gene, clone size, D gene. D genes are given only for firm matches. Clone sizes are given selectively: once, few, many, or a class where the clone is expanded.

CDR3aa: CASKVVGEGYNEQFF
CDR3nt: TGTGCCAGTAAAGTCGTGGGGGAGGGGTACAATGAGCAGTTCTTC
v_gene: TRBV19
j_gene: TRBJ2-1
abundance: .
d_gene: TRBD2

CDR3aa: CASSKGSYYEQYF
CDR3nt: TGTGCCAGCAGCAAGGGGTCCTACTACGAGCAGTACTTC
v_gene: TRBV6-5
j_gene: TRBJ2-7
abundance: once
d_gene: .

CDR3aa: CASAWDRAGGYTF
CDR3nt: TGTGCCAGCGCCTGGGACAGGGCTGGTGGCTACACCTTC
v_gene: TRBV7-9
j_gene: TRBJ1-2
abundance: .
d_gene: TRBD1

CDR3aa: CASREQGWRAFF
CDR3nt: TGTGCCAGCAGGGAACAGGGGTGGAGAGCTTTCTTT
v_gene: TRBV6-5
j_gene: TRBJ1-1
abundance: .
d_gene: TRBD1

CDR3aa: CASRPRSFTEAFF
CDR3nt: TGTGCCAGCAGACCCAGGTCGTTTACTGAAGCTTTCTTT
v_gene: TRBV27
j_gene: TRBJ1-1
abundance: .
d_gene: .

CDR3aa: CASSPDNSPGNTIYF
CDR3nt: TGTGCCAGCTCACCGGACAACTCCCCAGGAAACACCATATATTTT
v_gene: TRBV18
j_gene: TRBJ1-3
abundance: .
d_gene: .

CDR3aa: CSVGSGVGSYEQYF
CDR3nt: TGCAGCGTTGGATCAGGGGTCGGGTCCTACGAGCAGTACTTC
v_gene: TRBV29-1
j_gene: TRBJ2-7
abundance: few
d_gene: .

CDR3aa: CASSARDSPGGYTF
CDR3nt: TGTGCCAGCAGTGCTCGGGACTCCCCGGGAGGCTACACCTTC
v_gene: TRBV2
j_gene: TRBJ1-2
abundance: .
d_gene: .

CDR3aa: CASSLLGGSNQPQHF
CDR3nt: TGTGCCAGCAGCTTATTGGGAGGAAGCAATCAGCCCCAGCATTTT
v_gene: TRBV7-6
j_gene: TRBJ1-5
abundance: .
d_gene: .

CDR3aa: CASSSVHTEAFF
CDR3nt: TGTGCCAGCAGCTCGGTGCACACTGAAGCTTTCTTT
v_gene: TRBV5-5
j_gene: TRBJ1-1
abundance: few
d_gene: .

CDR3aa: CASSSSRGPYTQYF
CDR3nt: TGTGCCAGCAGCTCCTCTAGGGGGCCCTATACGCAGTATTTT
v_gene: TRBV27
j_gene: TRBJ2-3
abundance: few
d_gene: TRBD1

CDR3aa: CASSIVAGASNEQFF
CDR3nt: TGTGCCAGTAGTATAGTGGCGGGAGCGTCAAATGAGCAGTTCTTC
v_gene: TRBV19
j_gene: TRBJ2-1
abundance: .
d_gene: TRBD2

CDR3aa: CSSRQLETQYF
CDR3nt: TGCAGCTCCCGACAGCTAGAGACCCAGTACTTC
v_gene: TRBV29-1
j_gene: TRBJ2-5
abundance: once
d_gene: .